The 8 T cell receptor beta chains reported below all come from one sample, sequenced in a study of blood T cell repertoires in COVID-19. The assay was immunoSEQ multiplex PCR, and TCRdb's table has in-frame clones only and misses some. The table has tens of thousands of clones, over 75% seen once. Sequenced input: peripheral blood. Receptors were obtained from a woman older than 75 with acute or convalescent COVID-19.

J is TRBJ1-1 and V is TRBV19, with D maybe TRBD1 (6 bases). The germline V gene encodes CDR1 LNHDA and CDR2 SQIVND (reference sequence). The V end was cut by 5 bases, the J end by 1 base, with 11 bases between. The CDR3 is made up of 14 amino acids. The CDR3 DNA is TGTGCCAGTAGTCTACAGGGTACGAACACTGAAGCTTTCTTT. Amino acids: CASSLQGTNTEAFF.

The chain joins TRBV9 to TRBJ1-1, with D tentatively TRBD1 (5 bases). CDR1 SGDLS and CDR2 YYNGEE come from the germline V gene. Trimming took 5 bases from V and 2 from J, leaving 16 bases between them. The CDR3 runs to 15 residues. The CDR3 DNA reads TGTGCCAGCAGTCGCTTTGTTGGGGCTAACACTGAAGCTTTCTTT. Protein: CASSRFVGANTEAFF.

The J gene is TRBJ1-2, the V gene TRBV12-3 or TRBV12-4; 8 nucleotides align to TRBD1. J gave up 7 bases and V 6 bases, and 4 bases lay outside the gene matches. CDR3 size: 12 residues. This chain's CDR3 is CASSPGGAGYTF. CDR3 nucleotides: TGTGCCAGCAGCCCAGGGGGCGCTGGCTACACCTTC.

The gene calls are TRBV4-3 and TRBJ1-6; D not certain. The V and J ends lost 1 base and 8 bases respectively, with 15 bases between them. The germline V gene encodes CDR1 LGHNA and CDR2 YSLEER. The CDR3 spans 16 residues. CDR3 sequence (DNA): TGCGCCAGCAGCCAAGGGGCCAAAAATCGAGATTCACCCCTCCACTTT. The encoded protein is CASSQGAKNRDSPLHF.

In this sample, this clone turned up once. The chain couples TRBV4-2 to TRBJ2-1; 10 bases align to TRBD2. The CDR3 consists of 16 residues. Per germline, CDR1 LGHNA and CDR2 YNFKEQ. V trimming: 5 bases; J trimming: 8 bases; junction bases outside the gene matches: 12. The CDR3 spells CASSTRTSGPGYEQFF. Here the CDR3 DNA reads TGTGCCAGCAGCACGCGGACTAGCGGCCCAGGGTATGAGCAGTTCTTC.

This clone was found a few times. The chain links TRBV3-1 (or the pseudogene TRBV3-2) to TRBJ1-1, with D possibly being TRBD1 (6 bases). The CDR3 sequence is 11 residues long. Germline CDR1 and CDR2: LGHDT and YNNKEL (reference sequence). V lost 7 bases and J lost 11, with 14 bases in between. The CDR3 region is CASTSQGSAFF. In DNA, the CDR3 is TGTGCCAGCACTTCACAGGGTTCGGCTTTCTTT.

This clone was picked up one time. The V and J genes are TRBV29-1 and TRBJ1-3; a weak D match, TRBD1 (6 bases). V gave up 4 bases and J gave up 0 bases, with 10 bases separating them. CDR1 is SQVTM, CDR2 ANQGSEA, per germline. This CDR3 is 14 amino acids long. DNA for the CDR3: TGCAGCGTTGCTGACAGGCTCTCTGGAAACACCATATATTTT. Translating gives CSVADRLSGNTIYF.

This clone was recorded only once. J is TRBJ1-1 and V is TRBV19; 9 nucleotides align to TRBD1. The J segment lost 6 bases and the V segment lost 5 bases, leaving 10 bases of the junction unmatched. Germline loops: CDR1 LNHDA, CDR2 SQIVND (reference sequence). This CDR3 is 15 amino acids long. CDR3: CASSQQGAAGPEAFF. The CDR3 coding sequence is TGTGCCAGTAGTCAACAGGGGGCGGCTGGTCCTGAAGCTTTCTTT.